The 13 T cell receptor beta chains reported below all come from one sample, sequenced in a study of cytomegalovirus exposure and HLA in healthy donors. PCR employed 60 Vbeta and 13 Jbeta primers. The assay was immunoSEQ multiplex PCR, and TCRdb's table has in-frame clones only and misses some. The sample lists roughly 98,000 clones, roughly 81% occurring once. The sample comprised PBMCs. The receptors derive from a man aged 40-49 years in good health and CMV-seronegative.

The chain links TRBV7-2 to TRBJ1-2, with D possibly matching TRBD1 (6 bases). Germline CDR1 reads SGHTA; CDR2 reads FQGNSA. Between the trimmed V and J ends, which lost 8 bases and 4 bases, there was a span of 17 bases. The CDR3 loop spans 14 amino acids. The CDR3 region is CASSFGGGGYGYTF. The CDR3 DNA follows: TGTGCCAGCTCCTTCGGGGGAGGGGGCTATGGCTACACCTTC.

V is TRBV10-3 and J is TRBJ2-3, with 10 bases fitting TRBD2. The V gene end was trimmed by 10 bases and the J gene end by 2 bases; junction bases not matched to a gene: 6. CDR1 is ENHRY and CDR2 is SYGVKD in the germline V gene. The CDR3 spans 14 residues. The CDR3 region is CAKRAGGPTDTQYF. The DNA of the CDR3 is TGTGCCAAAAGAGCGGGGGGGCCCACAGATACGCAGTATTTT.

The CDR3 sequence: CASSHRRRQANSPLHF. In DNA form, the CDR3 reads TGTGCCAGCAGTCACAGAAGGAGACAGGCCAATTCACCCCTCCACTTT. The chain carries TRBV28 and TRBJ1-6, with D perhaps TRBD1 (6 bases). The V gene lost 5 bases and the J gene lost 7 bases, with 18 bases spanning the gap. The CDR3 totals 16 residues. From germline, CDR1 is MDHEN and CDR2 SYDVKM. The complete variable domain, with remaining parts taken from reference TRBV28 and TRBJ1-6, reads DVKVTQSSRYLVKRTGEKVFLECVQDMDHENMFWYRQDPGLGLRLIYFSYDVKMKEKGDIPEGYSVSREKKERFSLILESASTNQTSMYLCASSHRRRQANSPLHFGNGTRLTVT.

The CDR3 sequence is CASSPQLTTTTANYGYTF. CDR3 in DNA: TGTGCCAGCTCACCACAGCTGACAACGACTACAGCTAACTATGGCTACACCTTC. The V and J genes are TRBV18 and TRBJ1-2; D is ambiguous. Per the germline V gene, CDR1 is KGHSH and CDR2 is LQKENI. This CDR3 has 18 residues. V was trimmed by 1 base and J by 0 bases, leaving 18 bases between them. The variable domain in full, with the rest retrieved from reference TRBV18 and TRBJ1-2, is NAGVMQNPRHLVRRRGQEARLRCSPMKGHSHVYWYRQLPEEGLKFMVYLQKENIIDESGMPKERFSAEFPKEGPSILRIQQVVRGDSAAYFCASSPQLTTTTANYGYTFGSGTRLTVV.

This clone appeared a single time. Here the CDR3 reads CSVGAGLDQPQHF. Written as DNA, the CDR3 is TGCAGCGTTGGGGCAGGGCTTGATCAGCCCCAGCATTTT. This rearrangement joins TRBV29-1 to TRBJ1-5, with a weak D call TRBD1 (5 bases). Germline V gives CDR1 SQVTM, CDR2 ANQGSEA. The CDR3 contains 13 residues. V gave up 4 bases and J gave up 5 bases, with 12 bases separating them.

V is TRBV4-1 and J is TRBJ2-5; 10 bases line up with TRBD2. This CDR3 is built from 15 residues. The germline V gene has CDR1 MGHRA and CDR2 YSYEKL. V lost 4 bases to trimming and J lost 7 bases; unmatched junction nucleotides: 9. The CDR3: CASSLPAGGSVTQYF. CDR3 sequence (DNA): TGCGCCAGCAGCCTGCCAGCGGGGGGGTCGGTGACCCAGTACTTC.

CDR3 DNA: TGCGCCAGCAGCCAAGGGATAGGCGGGGGAGAGACCCAGTACTTC. Translated, it gives CASSQGIGGGETQYF. The chain joins TRBV4-3 to TRBJ2-5, with 7 bases identical to TRBD2. This CDR3 region has 15 residues. J gave up 4 bases and V 1 base, and 6 bases lay outside the gene matches. Germline V gene sequence: CDR1 LGHNA, CDR2 YSLEER.

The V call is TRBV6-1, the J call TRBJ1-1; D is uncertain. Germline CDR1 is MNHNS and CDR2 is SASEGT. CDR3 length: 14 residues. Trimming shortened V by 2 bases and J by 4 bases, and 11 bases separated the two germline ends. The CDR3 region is CASSESSPPTEAFF. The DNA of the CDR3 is TGTGCCAGCAGTGAATCCTCTCCCCCCACTGAAGCTTTCTTT.

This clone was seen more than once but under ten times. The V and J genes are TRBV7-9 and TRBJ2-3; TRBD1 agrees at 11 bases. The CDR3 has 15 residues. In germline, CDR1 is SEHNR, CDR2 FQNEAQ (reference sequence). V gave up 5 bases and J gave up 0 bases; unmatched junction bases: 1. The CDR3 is CASSGQGASTDTQYF. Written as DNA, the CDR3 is TGTGCCAGCAGCGGACAGGGGGCTAGCACAGATACGCAGTATTTT.

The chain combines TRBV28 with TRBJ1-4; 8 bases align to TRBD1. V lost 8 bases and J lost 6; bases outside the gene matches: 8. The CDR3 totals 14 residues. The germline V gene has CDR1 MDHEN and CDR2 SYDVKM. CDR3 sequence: CASLDRGGDEKLFF. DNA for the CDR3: TGTGCCAGCTTAGACAGGGGTGGGGATGAAAAACTGTTTTTT.

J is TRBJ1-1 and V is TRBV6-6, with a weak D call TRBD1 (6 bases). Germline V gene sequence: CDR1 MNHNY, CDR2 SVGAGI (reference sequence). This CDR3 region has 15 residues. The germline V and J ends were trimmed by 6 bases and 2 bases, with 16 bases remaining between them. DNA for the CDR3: TGTGCCAGCAGGAAACGACAGGAATACAACACTGAAGCTTTCTTT. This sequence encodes CASRKRQEYNTEAFF.

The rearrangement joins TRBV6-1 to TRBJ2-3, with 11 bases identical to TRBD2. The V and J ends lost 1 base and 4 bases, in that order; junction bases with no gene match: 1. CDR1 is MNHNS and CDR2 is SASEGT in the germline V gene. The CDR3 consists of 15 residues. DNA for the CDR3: TGTGCCAGCAGTGAAGTAGCGGGGGGGCCAGATACGCAGTATTTT. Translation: CASSEVAGGPDTQYF.

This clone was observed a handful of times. CDR3 protein: CASSQVGQGVTGELFF. The CDR3, as DNA: TGCGCCAGCAGCCAAGTAGGACAGGGGGTTACCGGGGAGCTGTTTTTT. The chain is built from TRBV4-3 and TRBJ2-2, with 10 nucleotides matching TRBD1. The J segment lost 5 bases and the V segment lost 1 base, leaving 4 bases of the junction unmatched. Germline V gives CDR1 LGHNA, CDR2 YSLEER. The CDR3 is 16 amino acids.